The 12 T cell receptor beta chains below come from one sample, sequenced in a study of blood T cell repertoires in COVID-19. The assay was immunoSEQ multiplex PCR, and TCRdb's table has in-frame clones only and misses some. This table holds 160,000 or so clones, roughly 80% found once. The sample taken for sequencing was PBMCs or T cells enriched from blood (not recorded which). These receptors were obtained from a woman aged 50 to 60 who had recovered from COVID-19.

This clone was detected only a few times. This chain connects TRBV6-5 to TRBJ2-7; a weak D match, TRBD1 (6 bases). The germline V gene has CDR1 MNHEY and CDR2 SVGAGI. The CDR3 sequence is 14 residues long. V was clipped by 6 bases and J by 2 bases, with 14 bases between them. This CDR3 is CASSRGGNAYEQYF. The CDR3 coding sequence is TGTGCCAGCAGCAGAGGGGGTAACGCCTACGAGCAGTACTTC.

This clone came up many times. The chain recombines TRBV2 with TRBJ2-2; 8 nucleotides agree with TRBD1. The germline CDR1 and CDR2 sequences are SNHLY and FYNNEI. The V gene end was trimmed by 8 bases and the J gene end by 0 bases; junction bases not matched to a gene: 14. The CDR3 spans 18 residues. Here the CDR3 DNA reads TGTGCCAGCTATGAGGGCAGGGGGCGTTTATCGAACACCGGGGAGCTGTTTTTT. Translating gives CASYEGRGRLSNTGELFF.

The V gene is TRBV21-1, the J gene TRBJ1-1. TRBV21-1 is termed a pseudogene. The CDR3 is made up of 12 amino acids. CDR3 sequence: CASSCMRAEAFF. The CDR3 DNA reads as TGTGCCAGCAGCTGTATGAGGGCTGAAGCTTTCTTT.

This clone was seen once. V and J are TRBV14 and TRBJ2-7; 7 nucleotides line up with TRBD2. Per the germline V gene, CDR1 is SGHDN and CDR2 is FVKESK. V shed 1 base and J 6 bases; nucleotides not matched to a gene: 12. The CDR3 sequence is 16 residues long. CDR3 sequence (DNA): TGTGCCAGCAGCCAAGGGAGGGGAGGGGTGGTAGCCGAGCAGTACTTC. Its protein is CASSQGRGGVVAEQYF.

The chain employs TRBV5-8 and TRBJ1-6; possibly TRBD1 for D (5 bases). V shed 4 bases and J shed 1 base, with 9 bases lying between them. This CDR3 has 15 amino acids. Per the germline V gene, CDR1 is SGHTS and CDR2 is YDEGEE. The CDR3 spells CASSPGNSYNSPLHF. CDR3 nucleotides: TGTGCCAGCAGCCCAGGGAATTCCTATAATTCACCCCTCCACTTT.

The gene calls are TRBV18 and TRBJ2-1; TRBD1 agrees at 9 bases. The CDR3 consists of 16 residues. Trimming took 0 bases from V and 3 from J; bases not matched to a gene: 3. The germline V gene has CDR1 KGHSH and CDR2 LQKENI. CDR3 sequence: CASSPPGQGYYNEQFF. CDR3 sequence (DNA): TGTGCCAGCTCACCACCGGGACAGGGATACTACAATGAGCAGTTCTTC.

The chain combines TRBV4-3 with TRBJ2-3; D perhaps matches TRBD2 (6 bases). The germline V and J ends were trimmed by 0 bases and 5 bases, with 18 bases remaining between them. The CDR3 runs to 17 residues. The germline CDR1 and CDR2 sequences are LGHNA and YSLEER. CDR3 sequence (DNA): TGCGCCAGCAGCCAAGATTACAACCCCTGGAGGGGAGATACGCAGTATTTT. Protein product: CASSQDYNPWRGDTQYF.

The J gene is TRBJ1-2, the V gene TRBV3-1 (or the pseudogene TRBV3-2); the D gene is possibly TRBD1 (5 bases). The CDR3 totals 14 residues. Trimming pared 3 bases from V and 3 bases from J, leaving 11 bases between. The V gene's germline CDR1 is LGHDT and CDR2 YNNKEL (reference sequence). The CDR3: CASSHSDRYYGYTF. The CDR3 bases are TGTGCCAGCAGCCATTCCGACAGATACTATGGCTACACCTTC.

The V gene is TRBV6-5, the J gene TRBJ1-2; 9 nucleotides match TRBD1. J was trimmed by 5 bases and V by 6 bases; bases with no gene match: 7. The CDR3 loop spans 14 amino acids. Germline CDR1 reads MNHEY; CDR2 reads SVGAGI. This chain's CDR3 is CASRQQGAYYGYTF. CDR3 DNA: TGTGCCAGCAGGCAACAGGGGGCTTATTATGGCTACACCTTC.

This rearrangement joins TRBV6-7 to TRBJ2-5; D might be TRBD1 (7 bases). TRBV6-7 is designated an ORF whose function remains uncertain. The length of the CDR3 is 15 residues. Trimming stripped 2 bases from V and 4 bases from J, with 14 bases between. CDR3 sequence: CASSYTGEEGETQYF. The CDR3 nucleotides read TGTGCCAGCAGTTACACAGGGGAGGAAGGAGAGACCCAGTACTTC.

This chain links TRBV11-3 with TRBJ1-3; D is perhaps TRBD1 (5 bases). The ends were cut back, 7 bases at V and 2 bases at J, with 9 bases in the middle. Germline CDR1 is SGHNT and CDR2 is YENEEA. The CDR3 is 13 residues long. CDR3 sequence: CASKGKAGNTIYF. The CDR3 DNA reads TGTGCCAGCAAGGGGAAGGCTGGAAACACCATATATTTT.

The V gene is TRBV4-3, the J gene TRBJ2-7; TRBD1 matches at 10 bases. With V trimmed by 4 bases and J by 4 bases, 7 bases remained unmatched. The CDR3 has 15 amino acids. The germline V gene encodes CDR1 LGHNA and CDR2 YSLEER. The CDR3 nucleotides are TGCGCCAGCAGCCGAGCGACAGGGGGCACGTACGAGCAGTACTTC. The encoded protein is CASSRATGGTYEQYF.